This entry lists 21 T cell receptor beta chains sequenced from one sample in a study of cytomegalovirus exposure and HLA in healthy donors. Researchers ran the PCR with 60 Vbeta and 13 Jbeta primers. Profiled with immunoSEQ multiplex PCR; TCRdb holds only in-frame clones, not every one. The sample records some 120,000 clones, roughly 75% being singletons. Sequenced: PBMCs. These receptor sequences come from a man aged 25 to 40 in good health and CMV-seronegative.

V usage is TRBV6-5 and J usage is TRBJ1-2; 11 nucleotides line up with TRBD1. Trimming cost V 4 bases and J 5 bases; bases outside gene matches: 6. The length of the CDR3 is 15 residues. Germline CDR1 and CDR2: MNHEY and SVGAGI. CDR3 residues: CASSSLGQGEYGYTF. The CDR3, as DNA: TGTGCCAGCAGTTCCCTGGGACAGGGGGAGTATGGCTACACCTTC.

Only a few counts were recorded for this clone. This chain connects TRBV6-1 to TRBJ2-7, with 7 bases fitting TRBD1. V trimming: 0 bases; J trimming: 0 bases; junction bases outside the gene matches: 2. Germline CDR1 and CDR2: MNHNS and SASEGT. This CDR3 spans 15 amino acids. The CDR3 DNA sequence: TGTGCCAGCAGTGAAGCGACAGGGAGCTCCTACGAGCAGTACTTC. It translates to CASSEATGSSYEQYF.

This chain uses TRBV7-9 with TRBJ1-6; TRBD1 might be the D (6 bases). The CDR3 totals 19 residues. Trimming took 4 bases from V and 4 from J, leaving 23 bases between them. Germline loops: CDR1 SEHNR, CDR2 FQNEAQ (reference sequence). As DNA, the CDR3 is TGTGCCAGCAGCTACCGGGGGGGGCAGGGAGGACGGTATAATTCACCCCTCCACTTT. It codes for CASSYRGGQGGRYNSPLHF.

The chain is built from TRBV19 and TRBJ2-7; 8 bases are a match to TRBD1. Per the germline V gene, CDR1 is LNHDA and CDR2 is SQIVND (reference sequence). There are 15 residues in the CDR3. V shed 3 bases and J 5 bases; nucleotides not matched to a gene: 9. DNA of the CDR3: TGTGCCAGTAGTATGGGAGAGACAGGGGCCCACGAGCAGTACTTC. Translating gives CASSMGETGAHEQYF.

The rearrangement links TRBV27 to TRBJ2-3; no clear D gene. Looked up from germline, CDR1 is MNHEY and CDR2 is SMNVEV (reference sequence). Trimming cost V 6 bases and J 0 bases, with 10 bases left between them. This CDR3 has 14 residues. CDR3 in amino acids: CASSLRGSTDTQYF. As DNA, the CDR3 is TGTGCCAGCAGCTTGAGAGGTAGCACAGATACGCAGTATTTT.

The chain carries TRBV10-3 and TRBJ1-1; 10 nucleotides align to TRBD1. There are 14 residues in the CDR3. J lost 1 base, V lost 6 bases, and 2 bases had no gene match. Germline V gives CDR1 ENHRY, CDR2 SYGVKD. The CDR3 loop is CAISRDRGNTEAFF. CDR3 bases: TGTGCCATCAGCAGGGACAGGGGGAACACTGAAGCTTTCTTT.

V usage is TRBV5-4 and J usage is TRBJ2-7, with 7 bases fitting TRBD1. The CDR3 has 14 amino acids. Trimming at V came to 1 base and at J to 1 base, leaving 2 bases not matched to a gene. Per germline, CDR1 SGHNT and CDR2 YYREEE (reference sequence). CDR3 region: CASSLRGRSYEQYF. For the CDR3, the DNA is TGTGCCAGCAGCTTGAGGGGGCGGTCCTACGAGCAGTACTTC.

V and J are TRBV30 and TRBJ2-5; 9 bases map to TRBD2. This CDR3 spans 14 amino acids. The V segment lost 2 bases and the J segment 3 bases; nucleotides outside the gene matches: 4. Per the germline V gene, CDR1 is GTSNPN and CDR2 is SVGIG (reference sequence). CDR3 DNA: TGTGCCTGGAGTCCCGGACTAGCGAAAGAGACCCAGTACTTC. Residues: CAWSPGLAKETQYF.

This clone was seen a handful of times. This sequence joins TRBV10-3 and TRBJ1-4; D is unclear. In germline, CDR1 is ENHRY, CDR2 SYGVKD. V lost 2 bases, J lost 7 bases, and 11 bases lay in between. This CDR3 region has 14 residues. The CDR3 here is CAISEGPGSEKLFF. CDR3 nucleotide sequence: TGTGCCATCAGTGAGGGACCGGGATCTGAAAAACTGTTTTTT.

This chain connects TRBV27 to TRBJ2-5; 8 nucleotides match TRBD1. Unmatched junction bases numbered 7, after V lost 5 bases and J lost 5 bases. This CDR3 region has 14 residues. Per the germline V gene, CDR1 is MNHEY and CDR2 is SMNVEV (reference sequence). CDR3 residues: CASSPIDRGETQYF. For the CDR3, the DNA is TGTGCCAGCAGTCCGATCGACAGGGGTGAGACCCAGTACTTC.

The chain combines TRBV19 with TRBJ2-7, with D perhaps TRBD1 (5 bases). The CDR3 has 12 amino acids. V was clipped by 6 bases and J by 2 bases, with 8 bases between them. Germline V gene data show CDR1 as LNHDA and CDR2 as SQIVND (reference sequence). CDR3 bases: TGTGCCAGTAGGGGGCAGACCTACGAGCAGTACTTC. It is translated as CASRGQTYEQYF.

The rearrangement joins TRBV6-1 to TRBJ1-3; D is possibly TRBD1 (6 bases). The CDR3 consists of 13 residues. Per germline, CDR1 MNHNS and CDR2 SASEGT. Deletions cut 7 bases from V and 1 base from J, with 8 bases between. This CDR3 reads CASTGTSGNTIYF. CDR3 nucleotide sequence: TGTGCCAGCACGGGGACATCTGGAAACACCATATATTTT.

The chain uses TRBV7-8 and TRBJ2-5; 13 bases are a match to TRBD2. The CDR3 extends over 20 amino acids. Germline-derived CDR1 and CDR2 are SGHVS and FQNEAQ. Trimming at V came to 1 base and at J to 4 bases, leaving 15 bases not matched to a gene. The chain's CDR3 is CASSLEGLAGFGGMAETQYF. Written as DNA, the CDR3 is TGTGCCAGCAGCTTAGAGGGACTAGCGGGGTTCGGCGGGATGGCAGAGACCCAGTACTTC.

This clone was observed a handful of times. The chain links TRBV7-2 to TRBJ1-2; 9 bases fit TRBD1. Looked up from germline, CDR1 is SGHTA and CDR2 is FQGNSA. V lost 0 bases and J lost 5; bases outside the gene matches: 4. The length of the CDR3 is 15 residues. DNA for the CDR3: TGTGCCAGCAGCTTAGCGTTGACAGGGGGGTATGGCTACACCTTC. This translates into CASSLALTGGYGYTF.

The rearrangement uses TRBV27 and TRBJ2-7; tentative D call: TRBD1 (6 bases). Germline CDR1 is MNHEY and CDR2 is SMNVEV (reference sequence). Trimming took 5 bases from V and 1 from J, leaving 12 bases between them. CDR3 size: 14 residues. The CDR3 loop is CASSKNRDSYEQYF. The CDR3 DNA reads TGTGCCAGCAGTAAAAACAGGGATTCCTACGAGCAGTACTTC.

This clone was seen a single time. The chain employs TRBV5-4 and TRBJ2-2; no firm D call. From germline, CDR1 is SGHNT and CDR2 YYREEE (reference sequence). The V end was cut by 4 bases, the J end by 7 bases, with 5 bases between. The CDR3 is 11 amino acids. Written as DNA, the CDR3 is TGTGCCAGCAGCCCGGGCGGGGAGCTGTTTTTT. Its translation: CASSPGGELFF.

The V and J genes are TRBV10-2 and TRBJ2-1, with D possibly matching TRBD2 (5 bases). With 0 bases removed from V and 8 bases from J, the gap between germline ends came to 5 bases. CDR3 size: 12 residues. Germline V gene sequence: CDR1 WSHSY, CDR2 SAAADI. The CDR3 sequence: CASSESGDEQFF. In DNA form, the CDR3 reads TGCGCCAGCAGTGAGTCGGGAGATGAGCAGTTCTTC.

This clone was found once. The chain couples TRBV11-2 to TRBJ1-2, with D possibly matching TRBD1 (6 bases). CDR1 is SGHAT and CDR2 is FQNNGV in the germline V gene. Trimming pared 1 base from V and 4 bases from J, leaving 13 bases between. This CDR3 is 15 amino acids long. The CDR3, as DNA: TGTGCCAGCAGCTTAGGTACAGGGTTGAGCTATGGCTACACCTTC. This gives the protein CASSLGTGLSYGYTF.

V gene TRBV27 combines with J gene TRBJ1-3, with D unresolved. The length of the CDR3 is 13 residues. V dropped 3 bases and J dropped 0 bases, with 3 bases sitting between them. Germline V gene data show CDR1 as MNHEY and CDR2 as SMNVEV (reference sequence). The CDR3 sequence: CASSLSSGNTIYF. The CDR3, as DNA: TGTGCCAGCAGTTTGAGCTCTGGAAACACCATATATTTT.

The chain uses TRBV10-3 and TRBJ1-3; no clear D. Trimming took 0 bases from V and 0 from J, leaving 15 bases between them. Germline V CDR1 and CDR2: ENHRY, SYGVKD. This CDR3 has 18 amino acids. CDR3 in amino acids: CAISESIAAMFSGNTIYF. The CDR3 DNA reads TGTGCCATCAGTGAGTCGATAGCAGCCATGTTCTCTGGAAACACCATATATTTT.

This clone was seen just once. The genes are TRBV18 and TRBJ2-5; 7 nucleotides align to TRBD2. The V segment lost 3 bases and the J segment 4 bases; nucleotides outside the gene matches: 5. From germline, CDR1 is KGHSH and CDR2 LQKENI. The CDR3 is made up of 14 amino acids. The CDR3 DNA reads TGTGCCAGCTCACCCTGGCGGGGGTCAGAGACCCAGTACTTC. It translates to CASSPWRGSETQYF.